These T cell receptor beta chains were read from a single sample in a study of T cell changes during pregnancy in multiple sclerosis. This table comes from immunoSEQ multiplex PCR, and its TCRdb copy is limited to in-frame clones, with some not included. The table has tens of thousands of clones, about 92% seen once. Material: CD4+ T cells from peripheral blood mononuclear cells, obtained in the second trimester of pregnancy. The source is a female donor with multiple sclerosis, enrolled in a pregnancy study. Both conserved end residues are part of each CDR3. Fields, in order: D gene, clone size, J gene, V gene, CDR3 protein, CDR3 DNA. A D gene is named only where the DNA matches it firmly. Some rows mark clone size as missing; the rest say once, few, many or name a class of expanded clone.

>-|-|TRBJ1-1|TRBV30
CAWSPRTSFTEAFF
TGTGCCTGGAGTCCCCGGACTTCCTTCACTGAAGCTTTCTTT
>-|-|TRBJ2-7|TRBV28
CASSFQGNSYEQYF
TGTGCCAGCAGTTTTCAGGGGAACTCCTACGAGCAGTACTTC
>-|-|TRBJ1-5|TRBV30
CAWSLGLRGQPQHF
TGTGCCTGGAGCCTCGGACTGCGGGGTCAGCCCCAGCATTTT
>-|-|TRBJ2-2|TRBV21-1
CASIPPGWDTGELFF
TGTGCCAGCATCCCTCCGGGGTGGGACACCGGGGAGCTGTTTTTT
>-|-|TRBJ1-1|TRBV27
CASSFLQGTAFF
TGTGCCAGCAGTTTTCTACAGGGTACGGCTTTCTTT
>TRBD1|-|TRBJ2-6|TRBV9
CASSPGWQGATGANVLTF
TGTGCCAGCAGCCCTGGATGGCAGGGGGCCACCGGGGCCAACGTCCTGACTTTC
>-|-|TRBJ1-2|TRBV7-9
CASSMRETNYGYTF
TGTGCCAGCAGCATGCGGGAGACTAACTATGGCTACACCTTC
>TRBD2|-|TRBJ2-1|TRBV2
CASSPRDYNGQFF
TGTGCCAGCAGTCCCCGGGACTACAATGGGCAGTTCTTC
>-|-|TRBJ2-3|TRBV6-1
CASERDTQYF
TGTGCCAGCGAGAGAGATACGCAGTATTTT
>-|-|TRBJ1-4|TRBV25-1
CASSASGGLAEKLFF
TGTGCCAGCAGCGCCTCCGGGGGGCTGGCTGAAAAACTGTTTTTT
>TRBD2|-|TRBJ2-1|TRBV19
CASRQLAGGYNEQFF
TGTGCCAGTAGACAACTAGCGGGAGGCTACAATGAGCAGTTCTTC
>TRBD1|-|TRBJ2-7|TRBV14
CASSQAQGAVYEQYF
TGTGCCAGCAGCCAAGCTCAGGGGGCGGTCTACGAGCAGTACTTC
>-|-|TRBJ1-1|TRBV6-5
CASTERTEAFF
TGTGCCAGCACTGAGCGGACTGAAGCTTTCTTT
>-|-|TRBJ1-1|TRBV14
CASKEFRAGGTEAFF
TGTGCCAGCAAGGAATTTAGGGCCGGAGGGACTGAAGCTTTCTTT
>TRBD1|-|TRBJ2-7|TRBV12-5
CASGRDSSYEQYF
TGTGCTAGTGGACGGGACAGCTCCTACGAGCAGTACTTC
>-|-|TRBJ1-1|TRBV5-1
CASSHSTGGTEAFF
TGCGCCAGCAGCCATTCCACGGGGGGCACTGAAGCTTTCTTT
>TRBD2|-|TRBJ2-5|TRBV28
CASRPPGGWKTQYF
TGTGCCAGCAGGCCCCCGGGGGGGTGGAAGACCCAGTACTTC
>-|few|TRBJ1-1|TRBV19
CASSTGALNTEAFF
TGTGCCAGTAGTACAGGGGCCCTGAACACTGAAGCTTTCTTT
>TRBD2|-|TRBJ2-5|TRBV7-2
CASSLGLGLAGAETQYF
TGTGCCAGCAGCTTAGGCCTCGGACTAGCGGGAGCAGAGACCCAGTACTTC
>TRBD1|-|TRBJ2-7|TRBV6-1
CASRRGTGTYEQYF
TGTGCCAGCAGAAGGGGGACAGGGACCTACGAGCAGTACTTC
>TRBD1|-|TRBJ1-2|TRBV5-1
CASSLEGQGLDGYTF
TGCGCCAGCAGCTTGGAAGGACAGGGATTAGATGGCTACACCTTC
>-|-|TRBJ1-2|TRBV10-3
CAIRGDIRDGYTF
TGTGCCATCAGGGGGGACATCAGGGATGGCTACACCTTC
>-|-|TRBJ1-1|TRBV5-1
CASSFENSLNTEAFF
TGCGCCAGCAGCTTTGAAAACAGCCTCAACACTGAAGCTTTCTTT
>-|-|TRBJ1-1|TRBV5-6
CASRTAHVGLSLLNTEAFF
TGTGCCAGCAGAACGGCGCACGTGGGGCTCTCTCTACTGAACACTGAAGCTTTCTTT
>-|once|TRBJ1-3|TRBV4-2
CASSQDPRGSSDSGNTIYF
TGTGCCAGCAGCCAAGATCCCCGCGGATCTAGTGACTCTGGAAACACCATATATTTT
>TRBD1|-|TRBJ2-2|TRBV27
CASSWGTGNTGELFF
TGTGCCAGCAGTTGGGGGACAGGGAACACCGGGGAGCTGTTTTTT
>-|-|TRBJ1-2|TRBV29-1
CSVLGQGVVYGYTF
TGCAGCGTTCTAGGGCAGGGTGTTGTCTATGGCTACACCTTC
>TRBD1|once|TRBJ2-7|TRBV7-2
CASRTGSEQYF
TGTGCCAGCAGGACAGGGAGCGAGCAGTACTTC
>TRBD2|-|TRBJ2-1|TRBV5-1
CASSFTATGAGGQQFF
TGCGCCAGCAGCTTCACGGCGACTGGGGCGGGGGGTCAGCAGTTCTTC
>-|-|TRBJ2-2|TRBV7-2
CASSLAGWSGELFF
TGTGCCAGCAGCTTAGCCGGGTGGTCCGGGGAGCTGTTTTTT
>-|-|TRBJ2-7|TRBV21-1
CASRFLDWTYEQYF
TGTGCCAGCAGGTTCTTGGACTGGACCTACGAGCAGTACTTC
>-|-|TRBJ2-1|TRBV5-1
CASSLVQGRNEQFF
TGCGCCAGCAGCTTGGTGCAGGGCCGGAACGAGCAGTTCTTC
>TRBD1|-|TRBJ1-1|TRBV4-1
CASSQEGQGNTEAFF
TGCGCCAGCAGCCAGGAAGGACAGGGGAACACTGAAGCTTTCTTT
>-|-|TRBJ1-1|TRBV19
CASSIAPQLEAFF
TGTGCCAGTAGTATAGCCCCACAGCTTGAAGCTTTCTTT
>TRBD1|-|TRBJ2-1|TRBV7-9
CASSATGASYNEQFF
TGTGCCAGCAGCGCAACAGGGGCCTCCTACAATGAGCAGTTCTTC
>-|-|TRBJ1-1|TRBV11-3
CASSLNPSGEAFF
TGTGCCAGCAGCTTAAATCCCTCCGGTGAAGCTTTCTTT
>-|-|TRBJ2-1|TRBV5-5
CASSPRVAADEQFF
TGTGCCAGCAGCCCCCGGGTAGCCGCCGATGAGCAGTTCTTC
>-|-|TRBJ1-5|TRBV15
CATSRGATFGQPQHF
TGTGCCACCAGCAGAGGGGCTACCTTTGGGCAGCCCCAGCATTTT
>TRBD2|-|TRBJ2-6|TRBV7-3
CASSFSASGDSGANVLTF
TGTGCCAGCAGCTTTTCGGCTAGCGGGGACTCTGGGGCCAACGTCCTGACTTTC
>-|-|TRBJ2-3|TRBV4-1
CASSQLMGEGTDTQYF
TGCGCCAGCAGCCAACTTATGGGGGAGGGCACAGATACGCAGTATTTT